The T cell receptor (beta chain) described here comes from a study of cytomegalovirus exposure and HLA in healthy donors. With respect to this clone: Antigen unknown.

Points from the study as a whole: When analyzed later, a missense DCLRE1C variant was found to be linked to TCR beta V- and J-gene trimming. Most of the CMV-associated TCR beta chains (in a later analysis) appeared to be HLA-restricted. Sequencing depth across donors, presence/absence analyses assumed, was roughly uniform.

The length of the CDR3 is 12 residues. The germline gives CDR1 GTSNPN, CDR2 SVGIG (reference sequence). With 60 Vbeta and 13 Jbeta primers, the PCR was carried out. Method: immunoSEQ multiplex PCR; TCRdb's copy keeps in-frame clones and lacks some. The data contain over 100,000 clones, more than 60% of them singletons. The sequenced sample consisted of PBMCs. This chain uses TRBV30 with TRBJ2-5, with D possibly being TRBD1 (5 bases). The J call is doubtful: the DNA matches TRBJ2-7 better. The TCR sequence derives from a middle-aged woman in good health and CMV-seropositive. For the CDR3, the DNA is TGTGCCTGGAGTTCGACAGCCTACGAGCAGTACTTC. This gives the protein CAWSSTAYEQYF.